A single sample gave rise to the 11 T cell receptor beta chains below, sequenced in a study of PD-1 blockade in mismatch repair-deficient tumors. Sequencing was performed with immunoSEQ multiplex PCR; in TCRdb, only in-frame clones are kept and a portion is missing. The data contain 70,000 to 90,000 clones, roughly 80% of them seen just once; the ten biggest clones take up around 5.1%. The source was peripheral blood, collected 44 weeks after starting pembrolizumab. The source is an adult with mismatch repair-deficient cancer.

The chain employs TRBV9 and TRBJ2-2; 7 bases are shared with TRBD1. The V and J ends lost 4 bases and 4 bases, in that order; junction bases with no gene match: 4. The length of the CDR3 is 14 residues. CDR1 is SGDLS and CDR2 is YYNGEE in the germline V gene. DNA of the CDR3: TGTGCCAGCAGCATTTCAGGGGGCACCGGGGAGCTGTTTTTT. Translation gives CASSISGGTGELFF.

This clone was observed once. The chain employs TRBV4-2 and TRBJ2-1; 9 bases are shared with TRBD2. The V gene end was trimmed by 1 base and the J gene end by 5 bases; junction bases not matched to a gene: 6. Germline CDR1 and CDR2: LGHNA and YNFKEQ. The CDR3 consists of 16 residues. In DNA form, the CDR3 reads TGTGCCAGCAGCCAAGTTGGTTCTAGCGGGAACAATGAGCAGTTCTTC. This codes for CASSQVGSSGNNEQFF.

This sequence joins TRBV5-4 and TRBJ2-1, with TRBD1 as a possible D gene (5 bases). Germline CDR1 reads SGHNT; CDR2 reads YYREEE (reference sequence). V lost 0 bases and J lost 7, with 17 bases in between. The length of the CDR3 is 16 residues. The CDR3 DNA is TGTGCCAGCAGCTTGGGACAGCCGGGTCAGTCGAATGAGCAGTTCTTC. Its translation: CASSLGQPGQSNEQFF.

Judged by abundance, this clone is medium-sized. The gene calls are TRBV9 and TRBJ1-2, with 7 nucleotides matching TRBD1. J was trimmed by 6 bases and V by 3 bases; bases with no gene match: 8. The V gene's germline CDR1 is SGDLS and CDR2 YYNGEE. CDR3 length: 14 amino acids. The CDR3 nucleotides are TGTGCCAGCAGCGGCGGAGGGACAGCTGATGGCTACACCTTC. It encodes CASSGGGTADGYTF.

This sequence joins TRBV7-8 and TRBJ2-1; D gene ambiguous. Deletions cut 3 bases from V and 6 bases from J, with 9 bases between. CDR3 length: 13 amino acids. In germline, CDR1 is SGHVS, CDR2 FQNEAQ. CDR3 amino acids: CASSFVFSNEQFF. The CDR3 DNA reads TGTGCCAGCAGCTTCGTGTTTAGCAATGAGCAGTTCTTC.

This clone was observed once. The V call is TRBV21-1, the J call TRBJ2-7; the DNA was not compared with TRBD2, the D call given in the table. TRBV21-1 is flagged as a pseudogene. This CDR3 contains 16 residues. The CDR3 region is CASSRKLAGGLYEQYF. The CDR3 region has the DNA TGTGCCAGCAGCAGAAAACTAGCGGGGGGCCTCTACGAGCAGTACTTC.

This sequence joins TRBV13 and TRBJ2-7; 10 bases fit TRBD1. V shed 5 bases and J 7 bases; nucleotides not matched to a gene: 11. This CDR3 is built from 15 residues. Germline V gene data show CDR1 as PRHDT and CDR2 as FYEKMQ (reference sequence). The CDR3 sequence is CASSLGQGEGFEQYF. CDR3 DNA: TGTGCCAGCAGCCTCGGACAGGGGGAGGGCTTTGAGCAGTACTTC.

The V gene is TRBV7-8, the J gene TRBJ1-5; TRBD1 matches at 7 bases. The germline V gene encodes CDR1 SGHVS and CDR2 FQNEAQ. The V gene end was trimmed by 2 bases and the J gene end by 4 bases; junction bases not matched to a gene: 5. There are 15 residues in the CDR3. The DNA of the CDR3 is TGTGCCAGCAGCTTAAGAGGGGGCGGGAATCAGCCCCAGCATTTT. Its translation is CASSLRGGGNQPQHF.

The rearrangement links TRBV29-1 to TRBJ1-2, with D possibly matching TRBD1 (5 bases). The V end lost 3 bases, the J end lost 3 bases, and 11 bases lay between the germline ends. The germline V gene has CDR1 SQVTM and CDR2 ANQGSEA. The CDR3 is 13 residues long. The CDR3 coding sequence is TGCAGCGTTGACGACGGGGACTACTATGGCTACACCTTC. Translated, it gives CSVDDGDYYGYTF. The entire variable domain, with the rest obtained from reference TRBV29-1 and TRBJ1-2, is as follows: SAVISQKPSRDICQRGTSLTIQCQVDSQVTMMFWYRQQPGQSLTLIATANQGSEATYESGFVIDKFPISRPNLTFSTLTVSNMSPEDSSIYLCSVDDGDYYGYTFGSGTRLTVV.

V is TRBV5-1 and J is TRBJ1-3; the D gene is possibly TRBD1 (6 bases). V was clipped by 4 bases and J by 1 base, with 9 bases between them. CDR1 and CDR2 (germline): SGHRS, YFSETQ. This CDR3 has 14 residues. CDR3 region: CASSPGESGNTIYF. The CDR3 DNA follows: TGCGCCAGCAGCCCAGGGGAATCTGGAAACACCATATATTTT.

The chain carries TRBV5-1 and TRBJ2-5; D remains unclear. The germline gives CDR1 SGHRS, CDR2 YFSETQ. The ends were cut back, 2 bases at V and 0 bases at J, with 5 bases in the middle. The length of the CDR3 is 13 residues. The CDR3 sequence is CASSFDNQETQYF. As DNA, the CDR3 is TGCGCCAGCAGCTTTGACAACCAAGAGACCCAGTACTTC.